The 31 T cell receptor beta chains below all came from one sample that was sequenced in a study of CD4 T cells in relation to SARS-CoV-2 and coronaviruses. Some clones are missing from TCRdb's copy, which holds only in-frame ones; the method was immunoSEQ multiplex PCR. The profile covers 24,000 or so clones, with approximately 80% appearing a single time and about 15% taken by the ten largest. Antigen specificity for these receptors is unknown. CD4+ T cells from unexposed donors were obtained before the COVID-19 pandemic (2011-2018). The cells were cultured for about ten days before CD4+ T cells were isolated. The specimen was CD4+ T cells from PBMCs, cultured in vitro. These receptors were obtained from a human donor in good health.

The gene calls are TRBV6-5 and TRBJ1-2, with TRBD1 matching 8 bases. J gave up 2 bases and V 0 bases, and 5 bases lay outside the gene matches. Germline CDR1 is MNHEY and CDR2 is SVGAGI. This CDR3 has 16 amino acids. The DNA of the CDR3 is TGTGCCAGCAGTTACTCGACCGGACAGGGAAACTATGGCTACACCTTC. Protein sequence: CASSYSTGQGNYGYTF.

The chain couples TRBV27 to TRBJ2-3; tentatively, D is TRBD2 (6 bases). Germline CDR1 MNHEY, CDR2 SMNVEV (reference sequence). Trimming cost V 5 bases and J 6 bases, with 9 bases left between them. CDR3 length equals 12 residues. The CDR3 coding sequence is TGTGCCAGCAGTCCAGGAGGGGATACGCAGTATTTT. As protein: CASSPGGDTQYF.

The chain recombines TRBV6-5 with TRBJ2-1; D unclear. CDR1 and CDR2 from the germline V gene are MNHEY and SVGAGI. The CDR3 length is 15 residues. V lost 5 bases and J 0 bases, leaving 11 bases between the germline ends. CDR3 amino acids: CASSRTVYSYNEQFF. CDR3 nucleotide sequence: TGTGCCAGCAGTCGGACGGTCTACTCCTACAATGAGCAGTTCTTC.

This chain joins TRBV7-9 and TRBJ2-5, with a tentative D call TRBD2 (5 bases). Germline values: CDR1 SEHNR, CDR2 FQNEAQ (reference sequence). This CDR3 has 14 residues. Trimming left V 5 bases short and J 0 bases short, with 10 bases between. In DNA, the CDR3 is TGTGCCAGCAGCCCGGGGAACAACCAAGAGACCCAGTACTTC. Translated, it gives CASSPGNNQETQYF.

The chain combines TRBV10-3 with TRBJ1-1, with D hard to call. Germline values: CDR1 ENHRY, CDR2 SYGVKD. The CDR3 is made up of 15 amino acids. Trimming took 6 bases from V and 0 from J, leaving 14 bases between them. For the CDR3, the DNA is TGTGCCATCAGAAGGCAGACCGGATTGAACACTGAAGCTTTCTTT. Translation gives CAIRRQTGLNTEAFF.

This chain uses TRBV19 with TRBJ2-1, with D possibly being TRBD1 (5 bases). The CDR3 sequence is 15 residues long. V was clipped by 6 bases and J by 1 base, with 13 bases between them. Germline V lookup: CDR1 LNHDA, CDR2 SQIVND (reference sequence). The CDR3 is CASRGADMSYNEQFF. The CDR3 bases are TGTGCCAGTAGAGGGGCCGATATGTCCTACAATGAGCAGTTCTTC.

This chain connects TRBV18 to TRBJ2-2, with a tentative D call TRBD1 (5 bases). The germline gives CDR1 KGHSH, CDR2 LQKENI. The CDR3 sequence is 14 residues long. Trimming took off 3 bases at V and 6 bases at J, with 11 bases between the two ends. CDR3 bases: TGTGCCAGCTCACCTCAGGGCGGTCCCGGGGAGCTGTTTTTT. This translates into CASSPQGGPGELFF.

This chain joins TRBV2 and TRBJ1-2; tentative D call: TRBD1 (5 bases). Germline lookup yields CDR1 SNHLY and CDR2 FYNNEI. Trimming took off 10 bases at V and 5 bases at J, with 29 bases between the two ends. There are 17 residues in the CDR3. The CDR3 here is CATSNIEGQGVGYGYTF. In DNA, the CDR3 is TGTGCCACCAGCAACATAGAGGGGCAGGGAGTAGGATATGGCTACACCTTC.

The chain recombines TRBV5-4 with TRBJ2-7, with D possibly called TRBD1 or TRBD2 (5 bases each). The CDR3 contains 17 residues. The V gene lost 4 bases and the J gene lost 2 bases, with 22 bases spanning the gap. Per the germline V gene, CDR1 is SGHNT and CDR2 is YYREEE (reference sequence). The CDR3 DNA follows: TGTGCCAGCAGCCCCGGGACGCTGGGGACCCTCACCTACGAGCAGTACTTC. This gives the protein CASSPGTLGTLTYEQYF.

The V gene is TRBV30, the J gene TRBJ1-1; a weak D match, TRBD1 (5 bases). Looked up from germline, CDR1 is GTSNPN and CDR2 is SVGIG (reference sequence). This CDR3 contains 13 residues. V was pared by 4 bases and J by 10 bases, with 19 bases between. The CDR3 coding sequence is TGTGCCTGGAATCGGGACGGTGGGGTCAGAGCTTTCTTT. Residues: CAWNRDGGVRAFF.

The rearrangement uses TRBV7-2 and TRBJ1-1; D unresolved. The length of the CDR3 is 13 residues. The V and J ends lost 3 bases and 1 base respectively, with 6 bases between them. Germline CDR1 and CDR2: SGHTA and FQGNSA. The CDR3 spells CASSFQRNTEAFF. CDR3 in DNA: TGTGCCAGCAGCTTCCAAAGGAACACTGAAGCTTTCTTT.

This chain connects TRBV24-1 to TRBJ1-2; D gene uncertain. This CDR3 comprises 13 residues. Germline values: CDR1 KGHDR, CDR2 SFDVKD. V was cut by 3 bases and J by 6 bases, with 10 bases left in between. CDR3 in amino acids: CATSDIAGDGYTF. The CDR3 DNA reads as TGTGCCACCAGTGATATAGCTGGGGATGGCTACACCTTC.

This clone was observed a handful of times. The genes are TRBV12-5 and TRBJ2-2, with 10 positions matching TRBD1. Looked up from germline, CDR1 is LGHNT and CDR2 is FRNRAP. V trimming: 1 base; J trimming: 4 bases; junction bases outside the gene matches: 3. This CDR3 contains 16 residues. The CDR3 loop reads CASGLDRDRGTGELFF. CDR3 sequence (DNA): TGTGCTAGTGGTTTGGACCGGGACAGGGGCACCGGGGAGCTGTTTTTT.

The V call is TRBV15, the J call TRBJ2-3; D is ambiguous. The ends were cut back, 0 bases at V and 4 bases at J, with 11 bases in the middle. This CDR3 contains 15 residues. CDR1 LNHNV and CDR2 YYDKDF come from the germline V gene (reference sequence). The CDR3, as DNA: TGTGCCACCAGCAGAGATAAGCAGTTCGCAGATACGCAGTATTTT. It translates to CATSRDKQFADTQYF.

The chain carries TRBV6-5 and TRBJ2-1; 7 bases fit TRBD1. CDR3 length equals 16 residues. The germline V gene encodes CDR1 MNHEY and CDR2 SVGAGI. Trimming took 0 bases from V and 4 from J; bases not matched to a gene: 6. The DNA of the CDR3 is TGTGCCAGCAGTTACTCGAGCAGGGGGAAATACAATGAGCAGTTCTTC. Amino acids: CASSYSSRGKYNEQFF.

The chain joins TRBV12-3 or TRBV12-4 to TRBJ2-7, with a tentative D call TRBD2 (5 bases). The CDR3 consists of 13 residues. V lost 2 bases and J lost 5, with 10 bases in between. In nucleotides, the CDR3 is TGTGCCAGCAGTTTAACTAGGTCCCACGAGCAGTACTTC. Its protein product is CASSLTRSHEQYF.

The gene calls are TRBV6-1 and TRBJ2-7; D is unresolved. In germline, CDR1 is MNHNS, CDR2 SASEGT. The V gene lost 4 bases and the J gene lost 0 bases, with 16 bases spanning the gap. This CDR3 contains 16 residues. The DNA of the CDR3 is TGTGCCAGCAGTGTTTATCTGGACGTAAGCTCCTACGAGCAGTACTTC. As protein: CASSVYLDVSSYEQYF.

The chain is built from TRBV19 and TRBJ1-3, with a possible D match to TRBD1 (5 bases). Germline V CDR1 and CDR2: LNHDA, SQIVND (reference sequence). This CDR3 is built from 14 residues. Trimming cost V 8 bases and J 2 bases, with 13 bases left between them. CDR3 DNA: TGTGCCAGTTTGTCGGGGCCCCCTGGAAACACCATATATTTT. Translated, it gives CASLSGPPGNTIYF.

This chain connects TRBV10-1 to TRBJ2-7; D uncertain. The germline V and J ends were trimmed by 7 bases and 0 bases, with 10 bases remaining between them. Per the germline V gene, CDR1 is WNHNN and CDR2 is SYGVQD (reference sequence). This CDR3 contains 13 residues. Here the CDR3 DNA reads TGCGCCAGCAAGCCAGCCTCCTCCTACGAGCAGTACTTC. Amino acid sequence: CASKPASSYEQYF.

The rearrangement links TRBV7-9 to TRBJ1-6; the D is unclear. V lost 0 bases to trimming and J lost 7 bases, with 16 bases between them. The CDR3 has 17 residues. Germline values: CDR1 SEHNR, CDR2 FQNEAQ (reference sequence). The CDR3: CASSLAGPRMGNSPLHF. CDR3 nucleotides: TGTGCCAGCAGCTTAGCCGGGCCAAGGATGGGGAATTCACCCCTCCACTTT.

The chain employs TRBV11-3 and TRBJ2-7; D may correspond to TRBD1 or TRBD2 (5 bases each). Trimming removed 3 bases at V and 5 bases at J, with 11 bases between. CDR1 and CDR2 (germline): SGHNT, YENEEA. The CDR3 has 13 residues. This chain's CDR3 is CASSLGRGNEQYF. The CDR3 region has the DNA TGTGCCAGCAGCTTGGGACGAGGAAACGAGCAGTACTTC.

J is TRBJ2-1 and V is TRBV24-1; 15 positions match TRBD2. The V and J ends lost 1 base and 6 bases, in that order; junction bases with no gene match: 6. Germline lookup yields CDR1 KGHDR and CDR2 SFDVKD. The CDR3 length is 18 residues. CDR3 sequence reads: CATSDFGLAGGPGNEQFF. CDR3 in DNA: TGTGCCACCAGTGATTTTGGACTAGCGGGAGGGCCTGGCAATGAGCAGTTCTTC.

The chain uses TRBV27 and TRBJ2-2; D perhaps matches TRBD1 (6 bases). Trimming shortened V by 2 bases and J by 6 bases, and 10 bases separated the two germline ends. Germline-derived CDR1 and CDR2 are MNHEY and SMNVEV (reference sequence). The length of the CDR3 is 14 residues. DNA for the CDR3: TGTGCCAGCAGTTTACTAGCAGGGGCCGGGGAGCTGTTTTTT. Encoded protein: CASSLLAGAGELFF.

The chain couples TRBV4-2 to TRBJ1-5; a weak D match, TRBD1 (5 bases). Germline V gives CDR1 LGHNA, CDR2 YNFKEQ. The germline V and J ends were trimmed by 4 bases and 1 base, with 14 bases remaining between them. The CDR3 has 16 residues. The CDR3 here is CASSPRGERSNQPQHF. The CDR3 bases are TGTGCCAGCAGCCCTCGGGGGGAAAGGAGCAATCAGCCCCAGCATTTT.

The chain recombines TRBV18 with TRBJ2-3, with D possibly matching TRBD2 (5 bases). Germline V CDR1 and CDR2: KGHSH, LQKENI. The CDR3 runs to 13 residues. Trimming removed 5 bases from V and 4 bases from J, with 10 bases in between. This CDR3 reads CASSGGLADTQYF. As DNA, the CDR3 is TGTGCCAGCTCAGGCGGGCTTGCAGATACGCAGTATTTT.

The CDR3 coding sequence is TGTGCCAGCAGCCCGGACAGGGTGAGCAACAATGAGCAGTTCTTC. This gives the protein CASSPDRVSNNEQFF. The rearrangement links TRBV7-3 to TRBJ2-1, with TRBD1 matching 8 bases. This CDR3 is 15 amino acids long. The germline gives CDR1 SGHTA, CDR2 FQGTGA. Germline trimming cut 5 bases from V and 5 bases from J; bases unmatched to any gene: 8.

This clone was detected a few times. The genes are TRBV4-2 and TRBJ1-6; D is undetermined. The CDR3 has 18 residues. CDR1 and CDR2 (germline): LGHNA, YNFKEQ. The V end was cut by 0 bases, the J end by 8 bases, with 20 bases between. The CDR3 coding sequence is TGTGCCAGCAGCCAAGATCTTGTAGTCGTCAGAGCGTATTCACCCCTCCACTTT. This gives the protein CASSQDLVVVRAYSPLHF.

The J gene is TRBJ2-7, the V gene TRBV9; no reliable D call. Germline V gene data show CDR1 as SGDLS and CDR2 as YYNGEE. The V end lost 2 bases, the J end lost 0 bases, and 18 bases lay between the germline ends. This CDR3 is 17 amino acids long. The CDR3 loop reads CASSVSSTGFSSYEQYF. CDR3 sequence (DNA): TGTGCCAGCAGCGTTTCATCAACCGGATTTAGCTCCTACGAGCAGTACTTC.

J is TRBJ1-2 and V is TRBV7-2, with TRBD1 as a possible D gene (5 bases). The CDR3 is 15 residues long. Germline CDR1 and CDR2: SGHTA and FQGNSA. V was cut by 0 bases and J by 4 bases, with 12 bases left in between. The CDR3 loop is CASSLASTGGYGYTF. CDR3 bases: TGTGCCAGCAGCTTAGCGAGTACAGGCGGCTATGGCTACACCTTC.

The chain is built from TRBV5-1 and TRBJ2-3, with 8 bases matching TRBD1. The CDR3 is made up of 15 amino acids. Per the germline V gene, CDR1 is SGHRS and CDR2 is YFSETQ. V trimming: 4 bases; J trimming: 2 bases; junction bases outside the gene matches: 6. This CDR3 is CASSRRDRITDTQYF. The CDR3 DNA reads TGCGCCAGCAGCCGCCGGGACAGGATCACAGATACGCAGTATTTT. Variable domain in full (rest from reference TRBV5-1 and TRBJ2-3): KAGVTQTPRYLIKTRGQQVTLSCSPISGHRSVSWYQQTPGQGLQFLFEYFSETQRNKGNFPGRFSGRQFSNSRSEMNVSTLELGDSALYLCASSRRDRITDTQYFGPGTRLTVL.

This clone appeared a single time. The chain carries TRBV6-5 and TRBJ2-1, with TRBD2 matching 8 bases. The germline V gene encodes CDR1 MNHEY and CDR2 SVGAGI. This CDR3 is 15 amino acids long. The junction had 6 bases not matched to a gene; V was cut back by 5 bases and J by 3 bases. CDR3 in DNA: TGTGCCAGCAGTCCGGGACTAGGGGTCTACAATGAGCAGTTCTTC. Translated: CASSPGLGVYNEQFF.